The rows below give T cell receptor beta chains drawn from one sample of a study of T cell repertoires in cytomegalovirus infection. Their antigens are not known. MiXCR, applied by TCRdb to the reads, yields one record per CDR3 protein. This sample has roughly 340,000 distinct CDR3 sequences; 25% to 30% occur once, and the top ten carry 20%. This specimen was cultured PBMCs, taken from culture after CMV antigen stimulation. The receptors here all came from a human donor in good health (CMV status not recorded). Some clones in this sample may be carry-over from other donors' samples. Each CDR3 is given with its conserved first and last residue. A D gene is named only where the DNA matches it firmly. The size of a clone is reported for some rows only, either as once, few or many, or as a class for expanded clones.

CASSLGFFYNSPLHF	TGCGCCAGCAGCCTGGGATTTTTCTATAATTCACCCCTCCACTTT	.	TRBJ1-6	TRBV4-1	.
CASSFGENTEAFF	TGTGCCAGCAGCTTCGGGGAGAACACTGAAGCTTTCTTT	.	TRBJ1-1	TRBV7-2	many
CAISESLASGGMTDTQYF	TGTGCCATCAGTGAGTCATTGGCTAGCGGGGGAATGACAGATACGCAGTATTTT	TRBD2	TRBJ2-3	TRBV10-3	few
CASIGHDTDTQYF	TGTGCCAGCATAGGGCATGACACAGATACGCAGTATTTT	.	TRBJ2-3	TRBV27	.
CASSLLGLNNEKLFF	TGTGCCAGCAGCCTCCTAGGACTGAATAATGAAAAACTGTTTTTT	.	TRBJ1-4	TRBV9	once
CATAWEGDTEAFF	TGTGCCACCGCTTGGGAGGGCGACACTGAAGCTTTCTTT	.	TRBJ1-1	TRBV7-3	.
CASSTGPRGLNTEAFF	TGTGCCAGCAGCACCGGCCCAAGGGGCCTGAACACTGAAGCTTTCTTT	.	TRBJ1-1	TRBV5-4	.
CASSFNLGSPSYNEQFF	TGTGCCAGCAGCTTCAACCTAGGGTCACCATCCTACAATGAGCAGTTCTTC	.	TRBJ2-1	TRBV5-4	few
CASGRGMIVSVQYF	TGTGCCAGCGGCCGGGGCATGATAGTCAGCGTGCAGTACTTC	.	TRBJ2-7	TRBV6-2/TRBV6-3	.
CATSGRGEQYF	TGTGCCACCAGCGGCCGAGGGGAGCAGTACTTC	.	TRBJ2-7	TRBV15	once
CASSLFGTSATGELFF	TGTGCCAGCAGCCTCTTCGGGACTTCAGCCACCGGGGAGCTGTTTTTT	.	TRBJ2-2	TRBV7-9	few
CASSLQGDPGNTIYF	TGTGCCAGCAGCCTCCAGGGTGACCCTGGAAACACCATATATTTT	.	TRBJ1-3	TRBV7-3	many
CASSLLATISYEQYF	TGTGCCAGCAGTTTACTAGCGACCATCTCCTACGAGCAGTACTTC	.	TRBJ2-7	TRBV12-3/TRBV12-4	.
CASSFRGSRTDTQYF	TGTGCCAGCAGCTTCAGGGGTAGTCGCACAGATACGCAGTATTTT	.	TRBJ2-3	TRBV11-3	.